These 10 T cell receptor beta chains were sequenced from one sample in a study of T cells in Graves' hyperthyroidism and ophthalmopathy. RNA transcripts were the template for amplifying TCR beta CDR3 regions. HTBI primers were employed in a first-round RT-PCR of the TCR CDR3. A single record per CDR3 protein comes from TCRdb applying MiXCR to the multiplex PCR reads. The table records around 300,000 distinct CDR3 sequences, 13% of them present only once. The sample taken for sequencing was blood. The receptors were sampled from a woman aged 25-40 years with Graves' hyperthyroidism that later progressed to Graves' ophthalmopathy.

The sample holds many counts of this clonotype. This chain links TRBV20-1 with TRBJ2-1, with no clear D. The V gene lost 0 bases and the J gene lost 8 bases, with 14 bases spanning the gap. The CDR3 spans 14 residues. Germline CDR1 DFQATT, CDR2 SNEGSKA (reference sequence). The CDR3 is CSARDGAISYEQFF. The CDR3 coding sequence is TGCAGTGCTAGAGATGGAGCGATTAGCTATGAGCAGTTCTTC.

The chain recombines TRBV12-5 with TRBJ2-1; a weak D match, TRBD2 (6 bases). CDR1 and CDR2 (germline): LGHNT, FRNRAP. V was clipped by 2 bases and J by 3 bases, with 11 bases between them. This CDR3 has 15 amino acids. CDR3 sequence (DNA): TGTGCTAGTGGTTTGTCAACGGGACTCTACAATGAGCAGTTCTTC. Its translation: CASGLSTGLYNEQFF.

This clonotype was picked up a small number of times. The CDR3 sequence: CASSPGTGITGELFF. CDR3 nucleotide sequence: TGTGCCAGCAGCCCCGGGACAGGGATCACCGGGGAGCTGTTTTTT. The V and J genes are TRBV2 and TRBJ2-2; 9 nucleotides line up with TRBD1. V was pared by 6 bases and J by 4 bases, with 6 bases of the junction left unmatched. In germline, CDR1 is SNHLY, CDR2 FYNNEI. The CDR3 sequence is 15 residues long.

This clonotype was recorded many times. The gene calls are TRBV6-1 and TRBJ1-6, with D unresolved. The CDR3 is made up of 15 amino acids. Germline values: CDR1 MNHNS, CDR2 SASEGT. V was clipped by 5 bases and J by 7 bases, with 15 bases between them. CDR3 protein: CASSYPHGENSPLHF. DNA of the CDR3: TGTGCCAGCAGTTACCCCCATGGAGAGAATTCACCCCTCCACTTT.

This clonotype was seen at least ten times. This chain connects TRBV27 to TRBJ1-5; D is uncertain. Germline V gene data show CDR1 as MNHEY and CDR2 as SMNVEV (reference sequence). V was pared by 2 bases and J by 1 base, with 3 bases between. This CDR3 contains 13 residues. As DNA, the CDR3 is TGTGCCAGCAGTTTACGGAGCAATCAGCCCCAGCATTTT. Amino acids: CASSLRSNQPQHF.

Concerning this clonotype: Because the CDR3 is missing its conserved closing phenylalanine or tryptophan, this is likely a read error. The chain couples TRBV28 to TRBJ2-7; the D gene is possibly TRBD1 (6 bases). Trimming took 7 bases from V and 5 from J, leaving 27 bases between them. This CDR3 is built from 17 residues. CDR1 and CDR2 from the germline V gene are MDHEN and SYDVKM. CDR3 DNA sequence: TGTGCCAGCACTTCCCCCCCCCGGGACACCCCGCGGAACGAGCAGTACCTC. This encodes CASTSPPRDTPRNEQYL.

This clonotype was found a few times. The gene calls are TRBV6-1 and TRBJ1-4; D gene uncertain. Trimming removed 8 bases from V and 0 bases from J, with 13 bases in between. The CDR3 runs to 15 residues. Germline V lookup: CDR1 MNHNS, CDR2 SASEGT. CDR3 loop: CASRSDGATNEKLFF. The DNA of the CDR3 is TGTGCCAGCCGATCGGACGGAGCAACTAATGAAAAACTGTTTTTT.

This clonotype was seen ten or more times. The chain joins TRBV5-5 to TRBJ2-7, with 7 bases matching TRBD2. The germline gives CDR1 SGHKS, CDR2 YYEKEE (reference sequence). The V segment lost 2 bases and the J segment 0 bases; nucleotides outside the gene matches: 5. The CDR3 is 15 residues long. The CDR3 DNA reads TGTGCCAGCAGCTTTGGGGAGGGCCTCTCCTACGAGCAGTACTTC. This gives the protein CASSFGEGLSYEQYF. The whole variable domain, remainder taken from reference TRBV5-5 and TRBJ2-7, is DAGVTQSPTHLIKTRGQQVTLRCSPISGHKSVSWYQQVLGQGPQFIFQYYEKEERGRGNFPDRFSARQFPNYSSELNVNALLLGDSALYLCASSFGEGLSYEQYFGPGTRLTVT.

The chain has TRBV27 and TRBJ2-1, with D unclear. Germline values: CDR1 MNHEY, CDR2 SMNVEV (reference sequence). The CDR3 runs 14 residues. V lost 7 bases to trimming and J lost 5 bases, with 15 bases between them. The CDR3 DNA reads TGTGCCAGCATAAGCACTGCTACAAACAATGAGCAGTTCTTC. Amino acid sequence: CASISTATNNEQFF.

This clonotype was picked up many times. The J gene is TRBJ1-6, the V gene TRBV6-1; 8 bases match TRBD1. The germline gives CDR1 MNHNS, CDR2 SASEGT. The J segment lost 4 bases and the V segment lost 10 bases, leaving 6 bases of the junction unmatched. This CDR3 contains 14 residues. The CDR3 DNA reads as TGTGCCACCTCCGGGACAGGTTATAATTCACCCCTCCACTTT. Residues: CATSGTGYNSPLHF.